This T cell receptor (beta chain) emerged from a study of neoadjuvant nivolumab and ipilimumab in lung cancer. Study overall: The combination arm added day-1 ipilimumab 1 mg/kg to nivolumab 3 mg/kg on days 1, 15, 29.

The CDR3 totals 14 residues. CDR1 and CDR2 (germline): SGHRS, YFSETQ. The germline V and J ends were trimmed by 0 bases and 7 bases, with 8 bases remaining between them. TCRdb's table, derived via immunoSEQ multiplex PCR, lists solely in-frame clones and lacks some. Among about 10,000 clones listed, approximately 71% were seen once. Study results and limitations: Higher pretherapy blood TCR richness went with higher resected-tumor richness. A small number of samples were TCR sequenced.

Note on this clone: Antigen specificity is unknown.

This receptor was taken from an adult with non-small cell lung cancer. Some clones in this sample may be carry-over from other donors' samples. V and J are TRBV5-1 and TRBJ1-6; D remains ambiguous. The specimen was tumor tissue, collected after neoadjuvant nivolumab, alone or with ipilimumab, at or shortly before surgery. As DNA, the CDR3 is TGCGCCAGCAGCTTGGTAGGCGGCAATTCACCCCTCCACTTT. It specifies CASSLVGGNSPLHF. Looking up the rest from reference TRBV5-1 and TRBJ1-6 gives the full variable domain: KAGVTQTPRYLIKTRGQQVTLSCSPISGHRSVSWYQQTPGQGLQFLFEYFSETQRNKGNFPGRFSGRQFSNSRSEMNVSTLELGDSALYLCASSLVGGNSPLHFGNGTRLTVT.